The 8 T cell receptor beta chains presented below share a single source sample, sequenced in a study of post-analysis software for immune sequencing data. These receptors' antigens are unknown. Study-wide findings and caveats: TRBV segments more frequent in patients than in controls numbered roughly 5 and included TRBV5-6, TRBV5-1 and TRBV20-1.

cDNA libraries for TCR beta contained unique molecular identifiers. TCRdb passed the PCR reads through MiXCR, listing each CDR3 protein once. This sample has hundreds of thousands of distinct CDR3 sequences; 44% occur once, and the top ten carry around 1.7%. Sequences were obtained from blood. The receptors stem from a girl between 5 and 17 years old with multiple sclerosis.

The gene calls are TRBV20-1 and TRBJ1-2, with D unclear. Trimming took 3 bases from V and 8 from J, leaving 16 bases between them. The CDR3 totals 13 residues. CDR1 and CDR2 (germline): DFQATT, SNEGSKA (reference sequence). The CDR3 spells CSARAGRLRGYTF. In DNA form, the CDR3 reads TGCAGTGCTAGGGCTGGACGTTTGAGGGGCTACACCTTC.

This clonotype has just a few counts. The gene calls are TRBV10-3 and TRBJ2-3, with D possibly being TRBD1 (6 bases). Trimming stripped 2 bases from V and 5 bases from J, with 11 bases between. The CDR3 has 14 amino acids. The V gene's germline CDR1 is ENHRY and CDR2 SYGVKD. Written as DNA, the CDR3 is TGTGCCATCAGTGAGATACAGGGTTTAGATACGCAGTATTTT. The encoded protein is CAISEIQGLDTQYF.

This clonotype appeared a few times. Sequence at one end of the junction differs from germline and may be a read error. The chain recombines TRBV20-1 with TRBJ2-5; 8 bases agree with TRBD2. The CDR3 consists of 17 residues. CDR1 and CDR2 from the germline V gene are DFQATT and SNEGSKA (reference sequence). The CDR3 loop is CSARDRGVAGPEETRYF. The CDR3 DNA follows: TGCAGTGCTAGAGATCGGGGTGTAGCGGGACCTGAAGAGACCCGGTACTTC.

The chain uses TRBV10-3 and TRBJ1-1; 7 bases are shared with TRBD1. The CDR3 runs 13 residues. Unmatched junction bases numbered 7, after V lost 6 bases and J lost 6 bases. Per germline, CDR1 ENHRY and CDR2 SYGVKD. The CDR3 DNA sequence: TGTGCCATCAGGGAGACAGGGACCCCTGAAGCTTTCTTT. Its translation is CAIRETGTPEAFF.

In its sample, this clonotype was seen a few times. The genes are TRBV20-1 and TRBJ2-5, with 11 positions matching TRBD2. CDR1 and CDR2 (germline): DFQATT, SNEGSKA (reference sequence). CDR3 length equals 17 residues. J gave up 1 base and V 1 base, and 8 bases lay outside the gene matches. The CDR3 DNA is TGCAGTGCTAGAGGTAGCGGGGGGGCTTCCGTCCAAGAGACCCAGTACTTC. This gives the protein CSARGSGGASVQETQYF.

The chain joins TRBV6-6 to TRBJ1-2; D call uncertain. Looked up from germline, CDR1 is MNHNY and CDR2 is SVGAGI (reference sequence). The CDR3 loop spans 13 amino acids. The germline V and J ends were trimmed by 4 bases and 6 bases, with 12 bases remaining between them. Here the CDR3 reads CASSLLQPNGYTF. The CDR3 bases are TGTGCCAGCAGTTTGTTGCAACCCAATGGCTACACCTTC.

This clonotype was observed a handful of times. V and J are TRBV12-3 or TRBV12-4 and TRBJ2-7, with 7 bases that match TRBD1. The CDR3 contains 13 residues. After removal of 6 bases from V and 4 bases from J, the junction contained 6 bases not matched to a gene. The CDR3 loop is CASSKGTVYEQYF. The CDR3 region has the DNA TGTGCCAGCAGCAAAGGGACAGTGTACGAGCAGTACTTC.

The genes are TRBV10-3 and TRBJ2-5; 9 bases agree with TRBD2. The CDR3 sequence is 18 residues long. The V and J ends lost 4 bases and 0 bases, in that order; junction bases with no gene match: 12. The germline V gene encodes CDR1 ENHRY and CDR2 SYGVKD. The CDR3 loop is CAISVRRRGGSYQETQYF. Written as DNA, the CDR3 is TGTGCCATCAGTGTAAGGAGGCGGGGGGGCTCTTACCAAGAGACCCAGTACTTC.